This is a list of T cell receptor beta chains from one sample in a study of shared clonotypes between healthy human individuals. TCRdb's table, derived via immunoSEQ multiplex PCR, lists solely in-frame clones and lacks some. The table has about 1.5 million clones, 95% to 99% seen once. Sequencing used naive CD4+ T cells sorted from blood. The receptors were sampled from a man aged 30 to 39 in good health. The CDR3 runs from the conserved cysteine through the conserved F or W. A D gene is named only where the DNA matches it firmly. Part of the rows lack a size; the others show once, few, many or a class for expanded clones.

size,D,J,V,DNA,CDR3
NA,TRBD1,TRBJ2-7,TRBV5-1,TGCGCCAGCAGCTCCAACCGGGACAGGGGATACGAGCAGTACTTC,CASSSNRDRGYEQYF
NA,NA,TRBJ1-1,TRBV5-4,TGTGCCAGCAGCACCCCACAGGGCCCTGAAGCTTTCTTT,CASSTPQGPEAFF
NA,NA,TRBJ1-1,TRBV18,TGTGCCAGCTCACGAACGACGGAGAACACTGAAGCTTTCTTT,CASSRTTENTEAFF
NA,NA,TRBJ2-4,TRBV14,TGTGCCAGCAGCCCGGGCCCGGGGCAAAACATTCAGTACTTC,CASSPGPGQNIQYF
NA,TRBD1,TRBJ2-7,TRBV2,TGTGCCAGCAGCCTCACTGGGACAGCCTCCTACGAGCAGTACTTC,CASSLTGTASYEQYF
NA,NA,TRBJ2-1,TRBV20-1,TGCAGTGCCACCTTGATCGACCCCATGTTCTTC,CSATLIDPMFF
NA,NA,TRBJ2-5,TRBV5-1,TGCGCCAGCAGAGCGCTGGAGACCCAGTACTTC,CASRALETQYF
NA,NA,TRBJ2-1,TRBV6-1,TGTGCCAGCAGTGACTCCGGGGTTCGGTTCTTC,CASSDSGVRFF
NA,TRBD2,TRBJ2-7,TRBV4-1,TGCGCCAGCAGCCCAGAAGCGGGACCCTACGAGCAGTACTTC,CASSPEAGPYEQYF
NA,TRBD1,TRBJ2-5,TRBV12-5,TGTGCTAGTGGTTTGGGGACGGACAGGGGGGAGACCCAGTACTTC,CASGLGTDRGETQYF
NA,NA,TRBJ2-7,TRBV4-1,TGCGCCAGCAGCCAGGCCGGATCCTACGAGCAGTACTTC,CASSQAGSYEQYF
NA,NA,TRBJ1-1,TRBV20-1,TGCAGTGTAGGGGGGACTGAAGCTTTCTTT,CSVGGTEAFF
NA,NA,TRBJ2-2,TRBV9,TGTGCCAGCAGCGTAGAGGGGCTGGACACCGGGGAGCTGTTTTTT,CASSVEGLDTGELFF
NA,NA,TRBJ1-2,TRBV10-2,TGCGCCAGCAGTGAACAGGATTATTATGGCTACACCTTC,CASSEQDYYGYTF
NA,NA,TRBJ2-7,TRBV29-1,TGCAGCGTTGTTTTAGTCTACGAGCAGTACTTC,CSVVLVYEQYF
NA,TRBD1,TRBJ1-5,TRBV19,TGTGCCAGTCGCCAGACAGGGGAGAATCAGCCCCAGCATTTT,CASRQTGENQPQHF
NA,TRBD2,TRBJ2-1,TRBV18,TGTGCCAGCTCACCAACTGCGGGAGCCAGCTCCTACAATGAGCAGTTCTTC,CASSPTAGASSYNEQFF
NA,NA,TRBJ2-3,TRBV28,TGTGCCAGCAGTTTAGTATGGGATACGCAGTATTTT,CASSLVWDTQYF
NA,NA,TRBJ2-1,TRBV28,TGTGCCAGCAGTTTGGCCGTATTTAGAGGTGAGCAGTTCTTC,CASSLAVFRGEQFF
NA,TRBD1,TRBJ2-7,TRBV6-5,TGTGCCAGCAGGTACGGGACAGCTAACTACGAGCAGTACTTC,CASRYGTANYEQYF
NA,TRBD1,TRBJ2-7,TRBV5-1,TGCGCCAGCAGCTTTGACAGGGCCTACGAGCAGTACTTC,CASSFDRAYEQYF
NA,NA,TRBJ2-7,TRBV27,TGTGCCAGCAGTCTTCAACCTTCCATCCGAATATACGAGCAGTACTTC,CASSLQPSIRIYEQYF
NA,NA,TRBJ2-1,TRBV7-2,TGTGCCAGCAGTCCCTGGCGGTCTACTTACAATGAGCAGTTCTTC,CASSPWRSTYNEQFF
NA,TRBD2,TRBJ2-5,TRBV10-3,TGTGCGAACTTAAAGGAGCGGACTAGCGGGAGGGAGTCCCAAGAGACCCAGTACTTC,CANLKERTSGRESQETQYF
NA,NA,TRBJ1-4,TRBV6-5,TGTGCCAGCAGTTACTCCGGACAGTTTGATGAAAAACTGTTTTTT,CASSYSGQFDEKLFF
NA,TRBD2,TRBJ2-7,TRBV28,TGTGCCAGCAGAGCGGGAGGGTCCCACTACGAGCAGTACTTC,CASRAGGSHYEQYF
NA,NA,TRBJ2-1,TRBV28,TGTGCCAGCAGTTTATCGGCCAAGGTCGAGCAGTTCTTC,CASSLSAKVEQFF
once,NA,TRBJ2-2,TRBV10-1,TGCGCCAGCAGTGAGACCGGGGCCAACACCGGGGAGCTGTTTTTT,CASSETGANTGELFF
NA,NA,TRBJ2-3,TRBV7-9,TGTGCCAGCCCCGGGGGGACAGCCCTCACAGATACGCAGTATTTT,CASPGGTALTDTQYF
NA,NA,TRBJ1-2,TRBV11-2,TGTGCCAGCAGGTCCTATAGAATGGGGACCTATGGCTACACCTTC,CASRSYRMGTYGYTF
NA,NA,TRBJ2-3,TRBV10-1,TGCGCCAGCAGTGAGTCGTATTGGGGTACGCAGTATTTT,CASSESYWGTQYF
NA,NA,TRBJ1-3,TRBV5-1,TGCGCCAGCAGCTTGGCCCCGGGAAACACCATATATTTT,CASSLAPGNTIYF
NA,NA,TRBJ2-3,TRBV9,TGTGCCAGCGGCCGACCCAGCACAGATACGCAGTATTTT,CASGRPSTDTQYF
NA,TRBD1,TRBJ2-5,TRBV7-2,TGTGCCAGCAGCTACCGTACAGGGGAAGAGACCCAGTACTTC,CASSYRTGEETQYF
NA,NA,TRBJ2-3,TRBV6-4,TGTGCCAGCAGTGACCAGGGTGATACGCAGTATTTT,CASSDQGDTQYF
NA,NA,TRBJ2-3,TRBV5-1,TGCGCCAGCAGCATCCCGACAGGTGGAGATACGCAGTATTTT,CASSIPTGGDTQYF
NA,NA,TRBJ2-3,TRBV5-1,TGCGCCAGCAGCTTGGGAGGGAAGGCCACAGATACGCAGTATTTT,CASSLGGKATDTQYF
NA,NA,TRBJ2-5,TRBV10-3,TGTGCCATCAGTGAGTCGTCGACAGGGAGGAAAGAGACCCAGTACTTC,CAISESSTGRKETQYF
once,NA,TRBJ1-4,TRBV2,TGTGCCAGCAGTGGAGTGGGGGGCTTTTTTGAAAAACTGTTTTTT,CASSGVGGFFEKLFF
NA,TRBD1,TRBJ1-3,TRBV2,TGTGCCAGCAAAAGGACAGGGGGTGCCTGGTCTGGAAACACCATATATTTT,CASKRTGGAWSGNTIYF
NA,TRBD2,TRBJ2-1,TRBV10-3,TGTGCCATCAGCACCCGGCTAGCGGGACCCGGCCCCAACCACAATGAGCAGTTCTTC,CAISTRLAGPGPNHNEQFF
NA,NA,TRBJ2-3,TRBV2,TGTGCCAGCAGAGGGACTTCACGTAAGGCAGATACGCAGTATTTT,CASRGTSRKADTQYF
NA,TRBD2,TRBJ2-1,TRBV9,TGTGCCAGCAGACCCAGCGGGAGCTCCTACAATGAGCAGTTCTTC,CASRPSGSSYNEQFF
NA,NA,TRBJ2-3,TRBV5-8,TGTGCCAGCAGCTATCTAGTGGATACGCAGTATTTT,CASSYLVDTQYF
NA,NA,TRBJ2-3,TRBV29-1,TGCAGCGCCAGGGGGAGGGCAGATACGCAGTATTTT,CSARGRADTQYF